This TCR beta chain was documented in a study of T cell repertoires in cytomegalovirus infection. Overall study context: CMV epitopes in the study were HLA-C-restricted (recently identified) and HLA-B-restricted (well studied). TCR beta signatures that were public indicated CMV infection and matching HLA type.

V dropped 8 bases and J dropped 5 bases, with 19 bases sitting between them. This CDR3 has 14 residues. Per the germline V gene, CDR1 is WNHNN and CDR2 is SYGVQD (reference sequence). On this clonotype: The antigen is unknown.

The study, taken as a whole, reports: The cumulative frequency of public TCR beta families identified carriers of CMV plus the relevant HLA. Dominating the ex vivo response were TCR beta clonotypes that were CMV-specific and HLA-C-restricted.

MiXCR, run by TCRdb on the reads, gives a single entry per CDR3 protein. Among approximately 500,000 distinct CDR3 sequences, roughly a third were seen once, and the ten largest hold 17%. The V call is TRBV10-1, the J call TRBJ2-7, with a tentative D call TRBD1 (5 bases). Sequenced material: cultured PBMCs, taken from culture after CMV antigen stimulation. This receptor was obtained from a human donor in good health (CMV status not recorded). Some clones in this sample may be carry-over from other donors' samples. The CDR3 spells CASGPTARVHEQYV. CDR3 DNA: TGCGCCAGCGGACCGACTGCCAGGGTCCACGAGCAGTACGTC.